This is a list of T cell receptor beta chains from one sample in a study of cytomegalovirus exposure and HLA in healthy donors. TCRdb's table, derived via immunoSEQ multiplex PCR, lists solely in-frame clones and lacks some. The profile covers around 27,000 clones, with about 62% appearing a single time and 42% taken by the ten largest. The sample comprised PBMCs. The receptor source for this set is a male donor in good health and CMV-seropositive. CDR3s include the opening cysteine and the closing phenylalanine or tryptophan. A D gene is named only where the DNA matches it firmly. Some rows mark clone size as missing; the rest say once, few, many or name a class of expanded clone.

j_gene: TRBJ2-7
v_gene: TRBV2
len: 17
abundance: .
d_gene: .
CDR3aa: CASTGRVVRMRAGEQYF
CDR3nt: TGTGCCAGCACCGGGAGAGTAGTCCGAATGAGGGCTGGAGAGCAGTACTTC

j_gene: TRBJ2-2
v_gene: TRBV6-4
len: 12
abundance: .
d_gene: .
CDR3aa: CASSSNTGELFF
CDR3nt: TGTGCCAGCAGTTCTAACACCGGGGAGCTGTTTTTT

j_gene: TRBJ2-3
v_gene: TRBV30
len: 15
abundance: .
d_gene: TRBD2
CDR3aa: CAWSQTGLRGDTQYF
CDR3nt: TGTGCCTGGAGTCAGACGGGACTACGAGGAGATACGCAGTATTTT

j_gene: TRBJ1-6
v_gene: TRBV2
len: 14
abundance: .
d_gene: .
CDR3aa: CASTEWQNNSPLHF
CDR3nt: TGTGCCAGCACTGAATGGCAGAATAATTCACCCCTCCACTTT

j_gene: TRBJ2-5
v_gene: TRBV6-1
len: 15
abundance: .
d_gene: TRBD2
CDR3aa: CASSESGRLLGTQYF
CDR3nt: TGTGCCAGCAGTGAAAGCGGGAGATTATTAGGGACCCAGTACTTC

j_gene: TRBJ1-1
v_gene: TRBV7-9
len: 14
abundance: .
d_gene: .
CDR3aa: CASSPRGSGTEAFF
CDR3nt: TGTGCCAGCAGCCCCCGGGGGTCCGGGACTGAAGCTTTCTTT

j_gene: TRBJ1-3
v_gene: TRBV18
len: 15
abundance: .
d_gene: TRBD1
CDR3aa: CASSPTGNSGNTIYF
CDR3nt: TGTGCCAGCTCACCGACAGGGAACTCTGGAAACACCATATATTTT

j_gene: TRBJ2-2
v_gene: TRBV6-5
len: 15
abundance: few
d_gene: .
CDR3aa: CASSYGTANTGELFF
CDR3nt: TGTGCCAGCAGTTACGGGACTGCGAACACCGGGGAGCTGTTTTTT

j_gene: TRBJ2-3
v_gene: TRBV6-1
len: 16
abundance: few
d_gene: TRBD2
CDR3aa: CASSEALAGGPDTQYF
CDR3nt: TGTGCCAGCAGTGAAGCACTAGCGGGAGGGCCAGATACGCAGTATTTT

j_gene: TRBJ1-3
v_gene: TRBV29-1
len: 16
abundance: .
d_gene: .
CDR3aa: CSVLPSGHSSGNTIYF
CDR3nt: TGCAGCGTTCTTCCGTCGGGACATAGCTCTGGAAACACCATATATTTT

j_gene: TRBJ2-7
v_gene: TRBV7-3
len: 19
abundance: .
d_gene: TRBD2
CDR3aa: CASSLGPPLSGTSSYEQYF
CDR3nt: TGTGCCAGCAGCTTGGGGCCCCCTTTAAGCGGGACTAGCTCCTACGAGCAGTACTTC

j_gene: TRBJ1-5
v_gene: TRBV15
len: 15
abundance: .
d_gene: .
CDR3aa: CATSTGQTINQPQHF
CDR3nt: TGTGCCACCAGCACCGGACAGACCATCAATCAGCCCCAGCATTTT

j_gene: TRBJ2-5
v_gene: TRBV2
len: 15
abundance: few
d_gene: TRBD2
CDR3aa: CASRTPSGGQETQYF
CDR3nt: TGTGCCAGCAGAACACCAAGCGGGGGACAAGAGACCCAGTACTTC

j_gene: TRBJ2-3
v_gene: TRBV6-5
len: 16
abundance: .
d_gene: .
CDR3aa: CASSYGLEVSTDTQYF
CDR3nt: TGTGCCAGCAGTTACGGGCTGGAAGTTAGCACAGATACGCAGTATTTT

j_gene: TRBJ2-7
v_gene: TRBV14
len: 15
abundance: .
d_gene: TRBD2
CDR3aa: CASSHRLAGGGEQYF
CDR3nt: TGTGCCAGCAGCCACAGACTAGCGGGAGGTGGCGAGCAGTACTTC

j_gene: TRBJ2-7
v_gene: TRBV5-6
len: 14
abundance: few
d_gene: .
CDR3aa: CASSYSSRGYEQYF
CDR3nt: TGTGCCAGCAGCTATTCCTCTAGGGGTTACGAGCAGTACTTC

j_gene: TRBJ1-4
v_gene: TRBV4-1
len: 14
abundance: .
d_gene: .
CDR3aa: CASSPNVGDEKLFF
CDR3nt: TGCGCCAGCAGCCCAAACGTGGGAGACGAAAAACTGTTTTTT

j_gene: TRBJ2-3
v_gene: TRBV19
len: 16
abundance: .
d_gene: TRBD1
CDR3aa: CASSIGGTGGTDTQYF
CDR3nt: TGTGCCAGTAGTATAGGCGGGACAGGAGGCACAGATACGCAGTATTTT

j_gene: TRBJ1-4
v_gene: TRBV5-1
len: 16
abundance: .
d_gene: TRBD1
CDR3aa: CASSLTGGAGNEKLFF
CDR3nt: TGCGCCAGCAGCTTGACAGGGGGCGCCGGTAATGAAAAACTGTTTTTT

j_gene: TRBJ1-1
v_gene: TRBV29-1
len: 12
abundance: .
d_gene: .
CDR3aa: CSYLQGNTEAFF
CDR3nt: TGCAGTTACCTCCAGGGGAACACTGAAGCTTTCTTT

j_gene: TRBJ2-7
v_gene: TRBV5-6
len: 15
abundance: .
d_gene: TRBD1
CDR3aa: CASSEAGQGIYEQYF
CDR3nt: TGTGCCAGCAGCGAAGCGGGACAGGGGATCTACGAGCAGTACTTC

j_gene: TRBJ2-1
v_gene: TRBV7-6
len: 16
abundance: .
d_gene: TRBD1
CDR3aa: CASSIRRDRGYNEQFF
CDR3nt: TGTGCCAGCAGCATCCGCCGGGACAGGGGATACAATGAGCAGTTCTTC

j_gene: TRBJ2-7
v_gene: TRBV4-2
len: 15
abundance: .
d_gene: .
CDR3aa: CASSQEAEGGRGQYF
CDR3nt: TGTGCCAGCAGCCAAGAAGCGGAGGGCGGTCGAGGTCAGTACTTC

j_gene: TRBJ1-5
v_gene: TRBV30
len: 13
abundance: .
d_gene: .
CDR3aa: CAWSGEGNQPQHF
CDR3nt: TGTGCCTGGAGTGGAGAGGGCAATCAGCCCCAGCATTTT

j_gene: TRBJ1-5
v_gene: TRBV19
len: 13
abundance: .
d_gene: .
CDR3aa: CASRDRGYQPQHF
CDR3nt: TGTGCCAGTAGGGACAGAGGCTATCAGCCCCAGCATTTT

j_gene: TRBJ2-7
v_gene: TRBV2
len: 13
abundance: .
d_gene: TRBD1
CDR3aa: CASSEWDRREQYF
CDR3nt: TGTGCCAGCAGTGAATGGGACAGACGCGAGCAGTACTTC

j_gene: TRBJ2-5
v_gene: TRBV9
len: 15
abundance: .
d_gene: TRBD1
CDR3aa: CASSVVARQGETQYF
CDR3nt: TGTGCCAGCAGCGTAGTGGCTAGACAGGGTGAGACCCAGTACTTC

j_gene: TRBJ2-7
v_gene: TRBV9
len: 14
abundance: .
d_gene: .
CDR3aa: CASSVAPREYEQYF
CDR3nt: TGTGCCAGCAGCGTAGCCCCCCGAGAATACGAGCAGTACTTC

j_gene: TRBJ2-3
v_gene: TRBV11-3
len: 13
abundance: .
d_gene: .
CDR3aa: CASSLSGPDTQYF
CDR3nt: TGTGCCAGCAGCTTATCGGGTCCCGATACGCAGTATTTT

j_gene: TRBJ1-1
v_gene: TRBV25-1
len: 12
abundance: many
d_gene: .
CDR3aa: CASSEYSTEAFF
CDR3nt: TGTGCCAGCAGTGAATATAGCACTGAAGCTTTCTTT

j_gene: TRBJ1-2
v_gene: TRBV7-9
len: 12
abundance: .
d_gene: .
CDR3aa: CASSSATGGYTF
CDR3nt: TGTGCCAGCAGCTCCGCGACTGGTGGCTACACCTTC

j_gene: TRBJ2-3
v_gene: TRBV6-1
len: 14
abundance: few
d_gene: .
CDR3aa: CAATRWTSTDTQYF
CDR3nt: TGTGCCGCCACCCGGTGGACTAGCACAGATACGCAGTATTTT

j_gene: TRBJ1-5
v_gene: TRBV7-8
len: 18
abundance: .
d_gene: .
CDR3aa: CASSLGRRGEGRNQPQHF
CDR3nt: TGTGCCAGCAGCTTAGGTCGCCGGGGGGAAGGCCGCAATCAGCCCCAGCATTTT